Given below is one T cell receptor (beta chain) in context. The sample belongs to a study of blood T cells in healthy people across ages. Overall study: The capture of about one barcoded beta molecule per two T cells was achieved by template switching.

The germline V and J ends were trimmed by 5 bases and 6 bases, with 11 bases remaining between them. Per the germline V gene, CDR1 is LNHNV and CDR2 is YYDKDF (reference sequence). The CDR3 has 13 amino acids. Isolated per sample were at least 6 million PBMCs. With a J-beta primer mix and a sample-barcoded 5' primer, a second PCR ran about 7 to 11 cycles. Tags on each cDNA molecule came from a template-switch adaptor with 12 random nucleotides. TCRdb re-called the 5' RACE reads through MiXCR, storing one row per CDR3 protein. There are roughly 1.5 million distinct CDR3 sequences in the sample; about 45% occur only once, and less than 5% lies in the top ten.

The TCR originated in a woman under 30 in good health. Material: blood. V and J are TRBV15 and TRBJ2-1; D possibly corresponds to TRBD1 (5 bases). The CDR3 protein is CATSFRQTNEQFF. The DNA for the CDR3 is TGTGCCACCAGCTTCCGACAGACCAATGAGCAGTTCTTC. The full variable domain, completed using reference TRBV15 and TRBJ2-1, is DAMVIQNPRYQVTQFGKPVTLSCSQTLNHNVMYWYQQKSSQAPKLLFHYYDKDFNNEADTPDNFQSRRPNTSFCFLDIRSPGLGDTAMYLCATSFRQTNEQFFGPGTRLTVL.